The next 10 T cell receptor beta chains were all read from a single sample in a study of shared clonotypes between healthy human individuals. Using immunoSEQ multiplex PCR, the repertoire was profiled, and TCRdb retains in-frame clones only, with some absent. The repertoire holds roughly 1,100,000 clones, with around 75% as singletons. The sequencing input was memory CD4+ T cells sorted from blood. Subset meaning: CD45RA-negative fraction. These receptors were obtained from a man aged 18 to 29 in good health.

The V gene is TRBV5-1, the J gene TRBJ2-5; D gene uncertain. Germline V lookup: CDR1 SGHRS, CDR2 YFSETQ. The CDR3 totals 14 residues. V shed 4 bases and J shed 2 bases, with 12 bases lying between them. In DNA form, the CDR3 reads TGCGCCAGCAGCGCAGCAGGTCGGCAAGAGACCCAGTACTTC. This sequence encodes CASSAAGRQETQYF.

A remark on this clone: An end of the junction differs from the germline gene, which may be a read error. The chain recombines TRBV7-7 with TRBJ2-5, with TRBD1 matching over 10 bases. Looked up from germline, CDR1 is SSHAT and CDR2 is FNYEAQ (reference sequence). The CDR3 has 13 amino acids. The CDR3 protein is CASSRDRGETQYF. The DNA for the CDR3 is TGTGCTAGCAGCCGGGACAGGGGAGAGACCCAGTACTTC.

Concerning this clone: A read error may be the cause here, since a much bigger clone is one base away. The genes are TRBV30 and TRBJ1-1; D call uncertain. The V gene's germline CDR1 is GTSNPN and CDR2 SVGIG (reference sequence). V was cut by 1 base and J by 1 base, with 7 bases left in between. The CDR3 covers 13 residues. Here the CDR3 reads CAWSEEGNTEAFF. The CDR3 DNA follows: TGTGCCTGGAGTGAGGAGGGGAACACTGAAGCTTTCTTT. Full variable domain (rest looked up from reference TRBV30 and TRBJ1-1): SQTIHQWPATLVQPVGSPLSLECTVEGTSNPNLYWYRQAAGRGLQLLFYSVGIGQISSEVPQNLSASRPQDRQFILSSKKLLLSDSGFYLCAWSEEGNTEAFFGQGTRLTVV.

CDR3 nucleotide sequence: TGTGCCAGCAGTTTAGGGCAGCCGAAGGTCCTGACTTTC. Translation: CASSLGQPKVLTF. The V call is TRBV27, the J call TRBJ2-6; D is ambiguous. Germline V gene sequence: CDR1 MNHEY, CDR2 SMNVEV (reference sequence). The CDR3 is made up of 13 amino acids. V lost 2 bases and J 13 bases, leaving 12 bases between the germline ends.

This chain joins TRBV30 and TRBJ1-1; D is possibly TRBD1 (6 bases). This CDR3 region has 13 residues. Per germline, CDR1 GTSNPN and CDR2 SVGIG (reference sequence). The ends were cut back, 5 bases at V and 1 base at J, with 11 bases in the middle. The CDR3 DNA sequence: TGTGCCTGGGATAAACAGGGGAACACTGAAGCTTTCTTT. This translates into CAWDKQGNTEAFF.

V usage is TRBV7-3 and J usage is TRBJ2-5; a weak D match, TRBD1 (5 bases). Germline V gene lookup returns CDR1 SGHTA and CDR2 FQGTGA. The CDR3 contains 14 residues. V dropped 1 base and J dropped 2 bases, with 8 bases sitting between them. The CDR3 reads CASSLNPGQETQYF. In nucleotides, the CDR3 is TGTGCCAGCAGCTTAAATCCAGGGCAAGAGACCCAGTACTTC.

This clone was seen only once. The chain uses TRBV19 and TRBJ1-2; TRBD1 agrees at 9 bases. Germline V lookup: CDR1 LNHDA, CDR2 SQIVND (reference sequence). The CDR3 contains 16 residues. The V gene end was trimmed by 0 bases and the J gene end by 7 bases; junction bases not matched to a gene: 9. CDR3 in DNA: TGTGCCAGTAGTATAGATGGGACAGGGATTGTGCGTGGCTACACCTTC. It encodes CASSIDGTGIVRGYTF.

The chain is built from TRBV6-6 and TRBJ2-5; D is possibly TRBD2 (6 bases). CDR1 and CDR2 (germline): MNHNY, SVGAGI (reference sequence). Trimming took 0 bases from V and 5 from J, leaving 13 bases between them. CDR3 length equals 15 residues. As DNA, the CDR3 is TGTGCCAGCAGTTACTCGGGGGGATCGGGGGAGACCCAGTACTTC. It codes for CASSYSGGSGETQYF.

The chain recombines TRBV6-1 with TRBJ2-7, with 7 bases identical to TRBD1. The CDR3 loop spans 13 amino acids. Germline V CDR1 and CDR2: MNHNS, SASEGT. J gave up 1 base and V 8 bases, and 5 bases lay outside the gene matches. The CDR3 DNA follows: TGTGCCAGCGACAGGGACGCATCCTACGAGCAGTACTTC. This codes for CASDRDASYEQYF.

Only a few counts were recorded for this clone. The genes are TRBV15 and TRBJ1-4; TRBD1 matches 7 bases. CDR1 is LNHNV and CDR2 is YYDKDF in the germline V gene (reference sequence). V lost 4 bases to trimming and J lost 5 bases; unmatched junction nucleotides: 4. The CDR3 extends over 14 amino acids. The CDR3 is CATSKGQTNEKLFF. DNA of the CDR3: TGTGCCACCAGCAAGGGACAGACGAATGAAAAACTGTTTTTT. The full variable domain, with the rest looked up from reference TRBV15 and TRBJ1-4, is DAMVIQNPRYQVTQFGKPVTLSCSQTLNHNVMYWYQQKSSQAPKLLFHYYDKDFNNEADTPDNFQSRRPNTSFCFLDIRSPGLGDTAMYLCATSKGQTNEKLFFGSGTQLSVL.